The rows below give T cell receptor beta chains drawn from one sample of a study of cytomegalovirus exposure and HLA in healthy donors. Measured with immunoSEQ multiplex PCR; TCRdb has only the in-frame clones, and not every one. The table lists 180,000 or so clones, around 80% of them singletons, with 0.65% to 0.85% in the top ten. The sequenced sample consisted of PBMCs. These receptors all come from a female donor in good health and CMV-seronegative. The CDR3 runs from the conserved cysteine through the conserved F or W. The D gene is left open where the match is weak. Clone size is given for some rows only: seen once, a few or many times, or a class if the clone is expanded.

J | D | size | V | CDR3 | DNA
TRBJ1-6 | TRBD1 | once | TRBV5-8 | CASTRQGFSPLHF | TGTGCCAGCACAAGACAGGGTTTTTCACCCCTCCACTTT
TRBJ2-7 | - | - | TRBV7-8 | CASSHGARSGDEQYF | TGTGCCAGCAGCCATGGAGCGCGCTCGGGGGACGAGCAGTACTTC
TRBJ2-1 | TRBD2 | few | TRBV5-1 | CASSEASGGASYNEQFF | TGCGCCAGCAGCGAGGCTAGCGGGGGGGCCTCCTACAATGAGCAGTTCTTC
TRBJ2-7 | TRBD2 | - | TRBV6-6 | CASSYSSGAEQYF | TGTGCCAGCAGTTACTCTAGCGGGGCCGAGCAGTACTTC
TRBJ1-2 | - | once | TRBV5-5 | CASSSGFYGYTF | TGTGCCAGCAGCTCAGGGTTCTATGGCTACACCTTC
TRBJ1-5 | TRBD1 | - | TRBV5-1 | CASSLDGTGAGQPQHF | TGCGCCAGCAGCTTGGATGGAACAGGGGCAGGCCAGCCCCAGCATTTT
TRBJ2-3 | TRBD2 | - | TRBV4-2 | CASSRTTSGNVDTQYF | TGTGCCAGCAGCCGCACGACTAGCGGGAATGTAGATACGCAGTATTTT
TRBJ1-1 | TRBD1 | - | TRBV27 | CASSLLPGQGAGLAFF | TGTGCCAGCAGTTTACTGCCGGGACAGGGGGCCGGGTTGGCTTTCTTT
TRBJ2-1 | - | - | TRBV7-3 | CASSFRGNNEQFF | TGTGCCAGCAGCTTCCGCGGGAACAATGAGCAGTTCTTC
TRBJ2-7 | - | - | TRBV10-1 | CASWTKSYHEQYF | TGCGCCAGTTGGACTAAGTCTTACCACGAGCAGTACTTC
TRBJ1-2 | TRBD1 | once | TRBV10-3 | CAIKRTSGTGAYGYTF | TGTGCCATCAAACGAACCTCCGGGACAGGGGCCTATGGCTACACCTTC
TRBJ2-1 | - | few | TRBV7-9 | CASSGAGNSYNEQFF | TGTGCCAGCAGCGGTGCGGGGAACTCCTACAATGAGCAGTTCTTC
TRBJ2-5 | TRBD2 | - | TRBV4-3 | CASSQFTSAETQYF | TGCGCCAGCAGCCAATTTACTAGCGCAGAGACCCAGTACTTC
TRBJ2-7 | TRBD2 | - | TRBV15 | CATSRGGLAGGLPYEQYF | TGTGCCACCAGCAGAGGGGGACTAGCGGGAGGGCTTCCCTACGAGCAGTACTTC
TRBJ2-3 | - | - | TRBV6-5 | CAIGTSSTDTQYF | TGTGCCATCGGTACTTCTAGCACAGATACGCAGTATTTT
TRBJ1-4 | - | - | TRBV7-3 | CASSLGKDATNEKLFF | TGTGCCAGCAGCTTGGGCAAGGATGCAACTAATGAAAAACTGTTTTTT
TRBJ2-7 | TRBD1 | once | TRBV5-1 | CASSLNSRGKIYEQYF | TGCGCCAGCAGCTTGAATTCCAGGGGGAAGATCTACGAGCAGTACTTC
TRBJ1-1 | TRBD1 | - | TRBV19 | CASSLDRAMNTEAFF | TGTGCCAGTAGTCTAGACAGGGCCATGAACACTGAAGCTTTCTTT
TRBJ2-3 | TRBD2 | - | TRBV10-3 | CAIRLTSGTVDTQYF | TGTGCCATCAGATTGACTAGCGGGACTGTGGATACGCAGTATTTT
TRBJ1-2 | TRBD1 | - | TRBV27 | CASSYAGGGYGYTF | TGTGCCAGCAGTTACGCAGGGGGAGGTTATGGCTACACCTTC
TRBJ2-7 | TRBD2 | - | TRBV7-6 | CASSFGAGERYEQYF | TGTGCCAGCAGCTTTGGGGCGGGAGAAAGGTACGAGCAGTACTTC
TRBJ2-4 | TRBD2 | - | TRBV29-1 | CSVQSREGNNSQYF | TGCAGCGTTCAATCGAGGGAGGGGAATAACAGTCAGTACTTC
TRBJ2-1 | TRBD1 | - | TRBV5-6 | CASSGSGTEYNEQFF | TGTGCCAGCAGCGGATCCGGGACAGAATACAATGAGCAGTTCTTC
TRBJ1-4 | - | - | TRBV2 | CASSVGGSNEKLFF | TGTGCCAGCAGTGTGGGAGGTTCTAATGAAAAACTGTTTTTT
TRBJ1-1 | - | - | TRBV4-2 | CASSQVIVRGDTEAFF | TGTGCCAGCAGCCAAGTGATCGTTCGGGGGGACACTGAAGCTTTCTTT
TRBJ2-1 | - | - | TRBV19 | CASSSLSGVSYNEQFF | TGTGCCAGTAGTAGTCTCTCGGGAGTATCCTACAATGAGCAGTTCTTC
TRBJ2-5 | TRBD1 | - | TRBV2 | CASSVRDREETQYF | TGTGCCAGCAGTGTCCGGGACAGAGAAGAGACCCAGTACTTC
TRBJ2-3 | - | - | TRBV27 | CASREDRNQDTQYF | TGTGCCAGCAGGGAAGACAGGAATCAAGATACGCAGTATTTT
TRBJ2-1 | - | few | TRBV11-1 | CASSLASETALNEQFF | TGTGCCAGCAGCTTAGCCTCCGAGACTGCCCTCAATGAGCAGTTCTTC
TRBJ1-3 | - | - | TRBV4-2 | CASSQDRGVTGNTIYF | TGTGCCAGCAGCCAAGATCGGGGGGTTACTGGAAACACCATATATTTT
TRBJ1-2 | - | - | TRBV6-6 | CASSLLYYGYTF | TGTGCCAGCAGTTTATTATACTATGGCTACACCTTC
TRBJ1-6 | - | - | TRBV14 | CASSQDTVVNSPLHF | TGTGCCAGCAGCCAAGATACAGTGGTCAATTCACCCCTCCACTTT
TRBJ2-7 | TRBD2 | - | TRBV10-3 | CAISASGSSYEQYF | TGTGCCATCAGTGCTAGCGGGAGCTCCTACGAGCAGTACTTC
TRBJ2-7 | TRBD1 | - | TRBV6-5 | CASSYPKGQGGEQYF | TGTGCCAGCAGTTACCCAAAGGGACAGGGGGGAGAGCAGTACTTC
TRBJ2-1 | - | - | TRBV19 | CASRDLDQGNEQFF | TGTGCCAGTAGGGATTTGGACCAGGGGAATGAGCAGTTCTTC
TRBJ2-2 | TRBD1 | - | TRBV5-6 | CASSWDSQTGELFF | TGTGCCAGCAGCTGGGACAGTCAAACCGGGGAGCTGTTTTTT
TRBJ1-3 | TRBD1 | once | TRBV4-2 | CASSQESTGDLSGNTIYF | TGTGCCAGCAGCCAAGAGTCGACAGGGGACCTCTCTGGAAACACCATATATTTT
TRBJ2-7 | TRBD1 | - | TRBV19 | CASSTGTASSYEQYF | TGTGCCAGTAGTACAGGGACAGCAAGCTCCTACGAGCAGTACTTC
TRBJ1-4 | TRBD1 | - | TRBV11-2 | CASTIPGQGGEKLFF | TGTGCCAGCACCATCCCTGGACAGGGAGGTGAAAAACTGTTTTTT
TRBJ1-1 | - | - | TRBV11-2 | CASSGGGVRGNTEAFF | TGTGCCAGCAGCGGAGGAGGGGTAAGGGGGAACACTGAAGCTTTCTTT
TRBJ1-1 | TRBD1 | - | TRBV6-5 | CASNGQGAGNTEAFF | TGTGCCAGCAACGGACAGGGAGCGGGGAACACTGAAGCTTTCTTT
TRBJ2-5 | TRBD2 | - | TRBV5-1 | CASSLASGGQETQYF | TGCGCCAGCAGCTTGGCTAGCGGGGGCCAAGAGACCCAGTACTTC
TRBJ2-7 | - | few | TRBV11-2 | CASSSELANTYEQYF | TGTGCCAGCAGCTCAGAACTAGCTAACACCTACGAGCAGTACTTC
TRBJ2-2 | TRBD2 | - | TRBV5-4 | CASSFRQAGSAGELFF | TGTGCCAGCAGCTTCAGGCAAGCGGGAAGCGCCGGGGAGCTGTTTTTT
TRBJ2-1 | - | few | TRBV5-1 | CASSLPKAGVSGEEQFF | TGCGCCAGCAGCTTACCCAAGGCGGGAGTCTCAGGGGAGGAGCAGTTCTTC